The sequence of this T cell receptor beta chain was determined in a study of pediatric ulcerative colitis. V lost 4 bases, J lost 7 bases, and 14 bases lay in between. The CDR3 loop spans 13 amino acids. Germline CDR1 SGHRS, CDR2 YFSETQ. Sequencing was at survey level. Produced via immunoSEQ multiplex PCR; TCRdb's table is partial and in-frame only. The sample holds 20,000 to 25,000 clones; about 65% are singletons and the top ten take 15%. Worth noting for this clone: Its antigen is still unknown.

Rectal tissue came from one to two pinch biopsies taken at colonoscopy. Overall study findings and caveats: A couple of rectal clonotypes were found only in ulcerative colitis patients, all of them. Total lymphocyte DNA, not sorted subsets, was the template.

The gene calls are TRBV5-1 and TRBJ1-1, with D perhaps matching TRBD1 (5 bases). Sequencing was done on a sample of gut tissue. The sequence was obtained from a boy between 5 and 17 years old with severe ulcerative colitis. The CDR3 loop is CASSPTAGVEAFF. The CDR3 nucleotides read TGCGCCAGCAGCCCAACCGCGGGGGTTGAAGCTTTCTTT.